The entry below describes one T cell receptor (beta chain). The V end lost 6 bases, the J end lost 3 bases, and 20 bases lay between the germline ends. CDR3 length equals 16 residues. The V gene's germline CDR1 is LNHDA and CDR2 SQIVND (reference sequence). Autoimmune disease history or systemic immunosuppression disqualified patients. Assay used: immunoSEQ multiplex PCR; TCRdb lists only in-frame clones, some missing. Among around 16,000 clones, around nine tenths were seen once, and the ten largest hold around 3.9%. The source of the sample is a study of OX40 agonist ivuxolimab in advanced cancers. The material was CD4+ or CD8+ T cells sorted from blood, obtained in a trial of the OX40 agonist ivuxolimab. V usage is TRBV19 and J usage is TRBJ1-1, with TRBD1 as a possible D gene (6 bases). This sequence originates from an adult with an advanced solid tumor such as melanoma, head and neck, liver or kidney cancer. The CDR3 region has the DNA TGTGCCAGTAGCAGCTGGCGGGGGGCTGGCGACACTGAAGCTTTCTTT. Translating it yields CASSSWRGAGDTEAFF.